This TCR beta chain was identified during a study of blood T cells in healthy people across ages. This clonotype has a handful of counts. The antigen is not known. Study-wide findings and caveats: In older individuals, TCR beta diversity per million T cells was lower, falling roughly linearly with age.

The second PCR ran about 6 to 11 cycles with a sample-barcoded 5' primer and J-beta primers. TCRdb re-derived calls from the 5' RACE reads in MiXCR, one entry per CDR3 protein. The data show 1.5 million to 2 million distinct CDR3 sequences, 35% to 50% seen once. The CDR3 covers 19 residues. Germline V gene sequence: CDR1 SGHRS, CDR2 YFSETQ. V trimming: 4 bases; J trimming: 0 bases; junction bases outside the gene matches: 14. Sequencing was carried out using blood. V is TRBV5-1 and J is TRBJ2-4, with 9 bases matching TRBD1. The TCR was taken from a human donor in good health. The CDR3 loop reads CASSLRDRALPLAKNIQYF. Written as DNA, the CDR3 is TGCGCCAGCAGCCTCCGGGACAGGGCACTACCGCTAGCCAAAAACATTCAGTACTTC.